Presented here are 27 T cell receptor beta chains from one specimen sequenced in a study of T-cell reconstitution after alpha-beta-depleted transplantation in children. The authors prepared the TCRbeta library with unique molecular identifiers. From the PCR reads, TCRdb called clonotypes with MiXCR, one entry per CDR3 protein. The sample lists about 420,000 distinct CDR3 sequences, 16% occurring once. The sequencing used PBMCs, mostly from graft donor cells, collected 360 days after TCRalphabeta/CD19-depleted stem cell transplant. These receptors originate from a boy under three years old who had a stem cell transplant for Wiskott-Aldrich syndrome, so the T cells may come from the graft donor.

The chain recombines TRBV20-1 with TRBJ2-7, with 8 positions matching TRBD2. Germline assignment: CDR1 DFQATT and CDR2 SNEGSKA (reference sequence). The junction had 12 bases not matched to a gene; V was cut back by 4 bases and J by 1 base. This CDR3 region has 16 residues. The CDR3 is CSAMGSSGDKSYEQYF. The CDR3 coding sequence is TGCAGTGCTATGGGTAGTAGCGGGGACAAGTCCTACGAGCAGTACTTC.

This clonotype was detected ten times or more. The chain carries TRBV12-3 or TRBV12-4 and TRBJ2-3, with unresolved D. With 10 bases removed from V and 4 bases from J, the gap between germline ends came to 18 bases. This CDR3 has 14 residues. This chain's CDR3 is CATQRAGSSDTQYF. The CDR3 region has the DNA TGTGCCACCCAACGCGCCGGTTCATCAGATACGCAGTATTTT.

This chain connects TRBV15 to TRBJ2-1, with 10 bases lining up with TRBD2. The V gene end was trimmed by 4 bases and the J gene end by 3 bases; junction bases not matched to a gene: 6. The CDR3 spans 16 residues. The V gene's germline CDR1 is LNHNV and CDR2 YYDKDF (reference sequence). CDR3 sequence: CATSIYLAGDYNEQFF. CDR3 in DNA: TGTGCCACCAGCATCTATCTAGCGGGAGACTACAATGAGCAGTTCTTC.

The V call is TRBV20-1, the J call TRBJ2-1; D uncertain. Germline V gene data show CDR1 as DFQATT and CDR2 as SNEGSKA (reference sequence). Trimming stripped 5 bases from V and 0 bases from J, with 11 bases between. CDR3 length: 14 amino acids. Here the CDR3 DNA reads TGCAGTGCTTTGACCGGCACCTCCTACAATGAGCAGTTCTTC. As protein: CSALTGTSYNEQFF.

In DNA form, the CDR3 reads TGTGCCAGCAGCTTTCGACTAGCCCGAGAGACCATCTCCTACAATGAGCAGTTCTTC. It encodes CASSFRLARETISYNEQFF. This sequence joins TRBV11-2 and TRBJ2-1; 7 bases align to TRBD2. V shed 3 bases, J shed 0 bases, and the junction held 14 bases outside the gene matches. Germline values: CDR1 SGHAT, CDR2 FQNNGV. The CDR3 is 19 residues long.

The table lists this clonotype with a few counts. The CDR3 nucleotides read TGCGCCAGCAGCCAAATTCTAGCGGGAGGGCCAGATACGCAGTATTTT. Protein product: CASSQILAGGPDTQYF. The chain uses TRBV4-3 and TRBJ2-3; 12 nucleotides line up with TRBD2. V dropped 2 bases and J dropped 4; count of bases not matched to a gene: 4. This CDR3 spans 16 amino acids. Germline CDR1 reads LGHNA; CDR2 reads YSLEER.

This clonotype was found a few times. This chain links TRBV4-1 with TRBJ2-5; D is unclear. Deletions cut 2 bases from V and 3 bases from J, with 13 bases between. There are 15 residues in the CDR3. Per the germline V gene, CDR1 is MGHRA and CDR2 is YSYEKL. As DNA, the CDR3 is TGCGCCAGCAGCCAACAACGACTTGCGGAAGAGACCCAGTACTTC. This encodes CASSQQRLAEETQYF.

This clonotype was seen at least ten times. The chain employs TRBV29-1 and TRBJ1-2; D is unclear. The germline V and J ends were trimmed by 4 bases and 8 bases, with 11 bases remaining between them. The CDR3 runs to 11 residues. Germline V lookup: CDR1 SQVTM, CDR2 ANQGSEA. The CDR3 bases are TGCAGCGTTGGATCGTCCGCCGGCTACACCTTC. Protein product: CSVGSSAGYTF.

There are a few counts of this clonotype. The chain joins TRBV6-5 to TRBJ2-5; maybe TRBD2 (5 bases). The CDR3 loop spans 13 amino acids. V was clipped by 0 bases and J by 6 bases, with 8 bases between them. Germline CDR1 is MNHEY and CDR2 is SVGAGI. CDR3 in amino acids: CASSYSRVQTQYF. The CDR3 region has the DNA TGTGCCAGCAGTTACTCGAGGGTACAGACCCAGTACTTC.

This clonotype was counted between two and nine times. The chain recombines TRBV28 with TRBJ1-1, with D hard to call. The CDR3 totals 13 residues. Germline CDR1 is MDHEN and CDR2 is SYDVKM. Trimming took 7 bases from V and 7 from J, leaving 16 bases between them. The CDR3 here is CASTTLLALEAFF. The CDR3 coding sequence is TGTGCCAGCACAACTTTGCTGGCTCTTGAAGCTTTCTTT. Variable domain in full (rest from reference TRBV28 and TRBJ1-1): DVKVTQSSRYLVKRTGEKVFLECVQDMDHENMFWYRQDPGLGLRLIYFSYDVKMKEKGDIPEGYSVSREKKERFSLILESASTNQTSMYLCASTTLLALEAFFGQGTRLTVV.

The chain couples TRBV12-3 or TRBV12-4 to TRBJ2-2; D remains unclear. Between the trimmed V and J ends, which lost 2 bases and 7 bases, there was a span of 5 bases. The CDR3 runs to 12 residues. The CDR3 protein is CASSLNGGELFF. The CDR3 DNA reads as TGTGCCAGCAGTTTAAATGGCGGGGAGCTGTTTTTT.

This clonotype was seen repeatedly, ten times or more. The chain is built from TRBV30 and TRBJ2-7; no clear D gene. Per the germline V gene, CDR1 is GTSNPN and CDR2 is SVGIG (reference sequence). V was pared by 2 bases and J by 2 bases, with 10 bases between. The CDR3 loop spans 13 amino acids. Here the CDR3 reads CAWSTLGPYEQYF. CDR3 DNA sequence: TGTGCCTGGAGTACTCTAGGCCCCTACGAGCAGTACTTC.

The chain links TRBV4-1 to TRBJ1-6; unclear D gene. This CDR3 region has 16 residues. Germline-derived CDR1 and CDR2 are MGHRA and YSYEKL. Trimming took 1 base from V and 7 from J, leaving 14 bases between them. The CDR3 region is CASSQGRLWENSPLHF. The CDR3 DNA reads as TGCGCCAGCAGCCAAGGACGGTTATGGGAAAATTCACCCCTCCACTTT.

This chain connects TRBV5-1 to TRBJ2-7; 7 bases are a match to TRBD2. V lost 3 bases to trimming and J lost 0 bases; unmatched junction nucleotides: 9. Germline V gene sequence: CDR1 SGHRS, CDR2 YFSETQ. There are 16 residues in the CDR3. Here the CDR3 DNA reads TGCGCCAGCAGCTCGGGGAGGGACTGGAGCTCCTACGAGCAGTACTTC. Residues: CASSSGRDWSSYEQYF.

The chain uses TRBV12-3 or TRBV12-4 and TRBJ2-1; 10 bases line up with TRBD2. The CDR3 is 19 amino acids. V trimming: 2 bases; J trimming: 5 bases; junction bases outside the gene matches: 15. CDR3: CASSLYATFLAGEDNEQFF. CDR3 DNA: TGTGCCAGCAGTTTATACGCGACATTCCTAGCGGGAGAAGACAATGAGCAGTTCTTC.

CDR3 bases: TGCAGTGCTAGAGATAGGGCAGGGCACACCTCCTCACCCCTCCACTTT. Encoded protein: CSARDRAGHTSSPLHF. The chain joins TRBV20-1 to TRBJ1-6; TRBD1 might be the D (5 bases). This CDR3 contains 16 residues. Germline V gene lookup returns CDR1 DFQATT and CDR2 SNEGSKA (reference sequence). Trimming pared 0 bases from V and 10 bases from J, leaving 19 bases between.

This clonotype was counted only a few times. The chain uses TRBV10-3 and TRBJ2-3; 10 bases are a match to TRBD1. V lost 7 bases and J lost 5; bases outside the gene matches: 9. The CDR3 consists of 15 residues. Germline V gives CDR1 ENHRY, CDR2 SYGVKD. The CDR3 coding sequence is TGTGCCATCAATTCGGACAGGGGGAGGGAAGATACGCAGTATTTT. The encoded protein is CAINSDRGREDTQYF.

This clonotype was seen repeatedly, ten times or more. The chain has TRBV24-1 and TRBJ1-2; D may be TRBD1 (6 bases). In germline, CDR1 is KGHDR, CDR2 SFDVKD. The germline V and J ends were trimmed by 1 base and 6 bases, with 8 bases remaining between them. The CDR3 runs 13 residues. The CDR3: CATSDFRGNGYTF. The CDR3 DNA sequence: TGTGCCACCAGTGATTTCAGGGGTAATGGCTACACCTTC.

This chain links TRBV11-2 with TRBJ2-1; D is unclear. The CDR3 runs 14 residues. Trimming took off 5 bases at V and 3 bases at J, with 11 bases between the two ends. From germline, CDR1 is SGHAT and CDR2 FQNNGV. CDR3 in DNA: TGTGCCAGCAGCCAATCCTACCGCTACAATGAGCAGTTCTTC. This gives the protein CASSQSYRYNEQFF. The variable domain in full, completed from reference TRBV11-2 and TRBJ2-1, reads EAGVAQSPRYKIIEKRQSVAFWCNPISGHATLYWYQQILGQGPKLLIQFQNNGVVDDSQLPKDRFSAERLKGVDSTLKIQPAKLEDSAVYLCASSQSYRYNEQFFGPGTRLTVL.

This chain connects TRBV7-2 to TRBJ2-7; TRBD1 might be the D (6 bases). V was trimmed by 3 bases and J by 4 bases, leaving 13 bases between them. This CDR3 region has 14 residues. The germline V gene encodes CDR1 SGHTA and CDR2 FQGNSA. The CDR3 loop is CASSFFSGDYEQYF. The CDR3 bases are TGTGCCAGCAGCTTCTTTTCAGGGGATTACGAGCAGTACTTC.

This clonotype was detected a few times. The chain joins TRBV28 to TRBJ2-1, with 10 bases matching TRBD2. The ends lost 2 bases at V and 4 bases at J; junction bases unmatched: 5. Germline values: CDR1 MDHEN, CDR2 SYDVKM. The CDR3 has 16 amino acids. DNA for the CDR3: TGTGCCAGCAGTTTAACAGCGGGGGGGCTTTACAATGAGCAGTTCTTC. Translating gives CASSLTAGGLYNEQFF.

This clonotype was seen a few times. The chain links TRBV6-5 to TRBJ2-6; D not certain. The V and J ends lost 0 bases and 2 bases respectively, with 8 bases between them. Germline V gene data show CDR1 as MNHEY and CDR2 as SVGAGI. CDR3 length: 16 residues. CDR3 loop: CASSYSHRTGANVLTF. The CDR3 DNA reads as TGTGCCAGCAGTTACTCCCACCGCACTGGGGCCAACGTCCTGACTTTC.

The V gene is TRBV6-2 or TRBV6-3, the J gene TRBJ2-7; D is unresolved. The CDR3 runs to 13 residues. Between the trimmed V and J ends, which lost 8 bases and 3 bases, there was a span of 14 bases. The germline CDR1 and CDR2 sequences are MNHEY and SVGEGT. The CDR3: CASQARFVYEQYF. The DNA of the CDR3 is TGTGCCAGCCAGGCCAGGTTCGTCTACGAGCAGTACTTC.

This CDR3 is CASMESGATTGELFF. CDR3 coding DNA: TGCGCCAGCATGGAATCGGGGGCCACCACCGGGGAGCTGTTTTTT. V usage is TRBV10-1 and J usage is TRBJ2-2; D possibly uses TRBD1 or TRBD2 (6 bases each). Germline-derived CDR1 and CDR2 are WNHNN and SYGVQD (reference sequence). V was shortened by 7 bases and J by 4 bases, with 16 bases between the two germline ends. The CDR3 covers 15 residues.

The J gene is TRBJ1-2, the V gene TRBV4-2; 12 bases fit TRBD1. Germline loops: CDR1 LGHNA, CDR2 YNFKEQ. Trimming at V came to 5 bases and at J to 5 bases, leaving 9 bases not matched to a gene. The CDR3 is 16 residues long. The CDR3 loop reads CASSGLSGQGAYGYTF. DNA for the CDR3: TGTGCCAGCAGCGGCCTCTCGGGACAGGGGGCGTATGGCTACACCTTC.

This chain links TRBV9 with TRBJ2-3; 7 bases line up with TRBD2. The CDR3 totals 16 residues. After removal of 4 bases from V and 1 base from J, the junction contained 9 bases not matched to a gene. The germline V gene encodes CDR1 SGDLS and CDR2 YYNGEE. As DNA, the CDR3 is TGTGCCAGCAGCCCCCCGGGACTACATCGCACAGATACGCAGTATTTT. Translation: CASSPPGLHRTDTQYF.

The chain employs TRBV24-1 and TRBJ2-6; perhaps TRBD1 as D (6 bases). Germline assignment: CDR1 KGHDR and CDR2 SFDVKD. V lost 5 bases and J lost 0, with 16 bases in between. The CDR3 length is 18 residues. CDR3 sequence: CATSGGQYSSSGANVLTF. Here the CDR3 DNA reads TGTGCCACCAGTGGTGGACAGTATAGCTCCTCTGGGGCCAACGTCCTGACTTTC.